This T cell receptor (beta chain) was captured by sequencing in a study of blood T cell repertoires in COVID-19. Study at large: COVID-19 samples from acute and convalescent phases originated in the United States, Italy and Spain. Sources were T cells, B-cell-depleted T cells, or PBMCs; the material itself was cDNA or gDNA.

As originally analysed: Reference gene primer amplification gave estimated nucleated cell counts. Repertoires were generated with immunoSEQ multiplex PCR, while TCRdb's copy carries only in-frame clones and drops some. The V and J calls and clone size are taken from that table; D and trimming were inferred from the DNA. The sample has some 130,000 clones, approximately 84% seen once. Input material: peripheral blood. This clonotype originated in a man between 65 and 80 years old with acute or convalescent COVID-19.

This CDR3 is CSGEGRNEQFF. The CDR3 bases are TGCAGTGGTGAGGGGAGGAATGAGCAGTTCTTC. V gene TRBV20-1 combines with J gene TRBJ2-1; the D gene is possibly TRBD2 (6 bases). CDR1 and CDR2 (germline): DFQATT, SNEGSKA (reference sequence). The CDR3 extends over 11 amino acids. V lost 7 bases and J lost 7, with 11 bases in between.